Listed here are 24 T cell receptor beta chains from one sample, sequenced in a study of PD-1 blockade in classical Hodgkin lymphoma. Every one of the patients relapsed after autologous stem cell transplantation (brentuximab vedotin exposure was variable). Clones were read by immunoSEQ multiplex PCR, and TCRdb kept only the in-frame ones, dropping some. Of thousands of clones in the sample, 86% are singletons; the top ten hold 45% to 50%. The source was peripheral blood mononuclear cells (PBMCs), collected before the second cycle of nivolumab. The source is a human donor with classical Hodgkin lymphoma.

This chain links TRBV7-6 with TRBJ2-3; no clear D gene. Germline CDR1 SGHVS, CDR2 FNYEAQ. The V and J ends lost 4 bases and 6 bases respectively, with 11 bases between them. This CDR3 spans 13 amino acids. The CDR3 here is CASSSHRSDTQYF. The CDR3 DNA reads TGTGCCAGCAGCTCACATAGGAGTGATACGCAGTATTTT.

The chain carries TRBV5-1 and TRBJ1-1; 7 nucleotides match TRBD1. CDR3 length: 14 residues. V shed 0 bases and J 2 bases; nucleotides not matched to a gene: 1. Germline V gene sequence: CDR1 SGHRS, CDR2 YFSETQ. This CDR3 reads CASSLVGGNTEAFF. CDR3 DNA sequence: TGCGCCAGCAGCTTGGTAGGGGGCAACACTGAAGCTTTCTTT.

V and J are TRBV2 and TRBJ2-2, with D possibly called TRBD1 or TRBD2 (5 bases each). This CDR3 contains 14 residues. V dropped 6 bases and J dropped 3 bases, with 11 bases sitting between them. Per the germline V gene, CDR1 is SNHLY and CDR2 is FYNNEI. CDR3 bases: TGTGCCAGCAGGCCGGGACCGCACACCGGGGAGCTGTTTTTT. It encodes CASRPGPHTGELFF.

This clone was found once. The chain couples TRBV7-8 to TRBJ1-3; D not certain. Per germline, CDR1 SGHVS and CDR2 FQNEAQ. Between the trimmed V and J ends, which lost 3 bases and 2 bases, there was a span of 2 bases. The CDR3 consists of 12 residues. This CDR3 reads CASSFPGNTIYF. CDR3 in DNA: TGTGCCAGCAGCTTCCCTGGAAACACCATATATTTT.

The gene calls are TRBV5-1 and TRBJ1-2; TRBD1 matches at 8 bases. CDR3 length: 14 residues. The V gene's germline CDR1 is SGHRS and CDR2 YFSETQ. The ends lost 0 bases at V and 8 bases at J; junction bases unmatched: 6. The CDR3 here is CASSLDQGARGYTF. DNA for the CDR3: TGCGCCAGCAGCTTGGATCAGGGGGCGAGGGGCTACACCTTC.

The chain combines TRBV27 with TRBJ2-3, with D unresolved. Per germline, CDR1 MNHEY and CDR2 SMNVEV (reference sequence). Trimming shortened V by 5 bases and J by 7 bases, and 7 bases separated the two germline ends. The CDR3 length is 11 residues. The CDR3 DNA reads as TGTGCCAGCAGTGCCTTAAATACGCAGTATTTT. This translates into CASSALNTQYF.

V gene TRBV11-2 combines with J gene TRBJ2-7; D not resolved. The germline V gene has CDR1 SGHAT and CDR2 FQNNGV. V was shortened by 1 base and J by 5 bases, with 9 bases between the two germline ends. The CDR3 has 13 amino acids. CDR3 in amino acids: CASSLVGVHEQYV. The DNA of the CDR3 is TGTGCCAGCAGCTTAGTAGGTGTCCACGAGCAGTACGTC.

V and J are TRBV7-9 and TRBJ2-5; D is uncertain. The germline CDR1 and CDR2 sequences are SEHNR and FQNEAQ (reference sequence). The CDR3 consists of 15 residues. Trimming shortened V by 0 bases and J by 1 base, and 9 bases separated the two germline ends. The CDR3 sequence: CASSLALRAQETQYF. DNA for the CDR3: TGTGCCAGCAGCTTAGCCCTACGGGCCCAAGAGACCCAGTACTTC.

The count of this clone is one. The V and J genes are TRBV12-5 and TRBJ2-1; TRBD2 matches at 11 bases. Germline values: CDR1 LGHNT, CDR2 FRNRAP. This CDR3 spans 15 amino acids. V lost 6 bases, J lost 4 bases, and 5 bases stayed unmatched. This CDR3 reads CASGYGLAGYNEQFF. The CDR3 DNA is TGTGCTAGTGGATACGGACTAGCGGGTTACAATGAGCAGTTCTTC.

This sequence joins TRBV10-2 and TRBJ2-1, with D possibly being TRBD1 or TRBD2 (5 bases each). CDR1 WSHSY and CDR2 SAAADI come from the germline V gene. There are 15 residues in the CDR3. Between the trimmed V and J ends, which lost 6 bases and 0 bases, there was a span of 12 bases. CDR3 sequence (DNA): TGCGCCAGCAGACTGGGGGAGAGCTCCTACAATGAGCAGTTCTTC. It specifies CASRLGESSYNEQFF.

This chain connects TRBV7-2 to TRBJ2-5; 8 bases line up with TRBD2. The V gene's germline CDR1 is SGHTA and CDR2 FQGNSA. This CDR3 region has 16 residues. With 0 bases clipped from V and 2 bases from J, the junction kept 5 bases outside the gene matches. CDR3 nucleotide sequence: TGTGCCAGCAGCTTAGCCCCGGGGGGGGGACAAGAGACCCAGTACTTC. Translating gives CASSLAPGGGQETQYF.

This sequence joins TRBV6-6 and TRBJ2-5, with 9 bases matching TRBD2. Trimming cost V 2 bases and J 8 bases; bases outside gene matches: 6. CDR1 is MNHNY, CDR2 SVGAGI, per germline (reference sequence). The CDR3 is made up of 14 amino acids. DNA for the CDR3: TGTGCCAGCAGTTACCGGGTCCTAGCGGGAACCCAGTACTTC. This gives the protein CASSYRVLAGTQYF.

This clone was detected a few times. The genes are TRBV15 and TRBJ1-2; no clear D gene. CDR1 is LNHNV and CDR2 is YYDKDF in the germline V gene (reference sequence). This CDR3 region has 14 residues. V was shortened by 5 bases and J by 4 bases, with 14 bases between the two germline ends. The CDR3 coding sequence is TGTGCCACCAGCGTATCGATAGAGGGCTATGGCTACACCTTC. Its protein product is CATSVSIEGYGYTF.

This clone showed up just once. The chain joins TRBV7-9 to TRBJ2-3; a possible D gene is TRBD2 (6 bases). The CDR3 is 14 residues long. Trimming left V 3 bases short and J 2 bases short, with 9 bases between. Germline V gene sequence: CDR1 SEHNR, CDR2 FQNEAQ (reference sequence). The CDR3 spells CASSFRGNTDTQYF. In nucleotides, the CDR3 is TGTGCCAGCAGCTTTCGGGGGAACACAGATACGCAGTATTTT.

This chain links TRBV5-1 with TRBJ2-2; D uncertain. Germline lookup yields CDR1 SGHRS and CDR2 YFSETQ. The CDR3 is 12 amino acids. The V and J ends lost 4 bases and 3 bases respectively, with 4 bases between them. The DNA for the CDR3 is TGCGCCAGCAGCCGAGACACCGGGGAGCTGTTTTTT. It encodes CASSRDTGELFF. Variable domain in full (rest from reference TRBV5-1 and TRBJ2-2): KAGVTQTPRYLIKTRGQQVTLSCSPISGHRSVSWYQQTPGQGLQFLFEYFSETQRNKGNFPGRFSGRQFSNSRSEMNVSTLELGDSALYLCASSRDTGELFFGEGSRLTVL.

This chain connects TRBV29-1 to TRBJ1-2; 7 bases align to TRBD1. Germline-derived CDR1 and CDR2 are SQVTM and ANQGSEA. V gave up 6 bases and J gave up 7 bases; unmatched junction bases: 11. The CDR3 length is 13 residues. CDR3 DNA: TGCAGCGTATCGGAGGGGGCGCGAATTGGCTACACCTTC. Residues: CSVSEGARIGYTF.

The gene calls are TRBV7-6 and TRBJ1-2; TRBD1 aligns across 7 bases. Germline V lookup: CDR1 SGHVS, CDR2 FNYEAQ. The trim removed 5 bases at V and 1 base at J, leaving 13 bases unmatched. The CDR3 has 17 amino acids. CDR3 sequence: CASSPGTAQNYNYGYTF. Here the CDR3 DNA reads TGTGCCAGCAGCCCTGGGACAGCCCAAAACTATAACTATGGCTACACCTTC.

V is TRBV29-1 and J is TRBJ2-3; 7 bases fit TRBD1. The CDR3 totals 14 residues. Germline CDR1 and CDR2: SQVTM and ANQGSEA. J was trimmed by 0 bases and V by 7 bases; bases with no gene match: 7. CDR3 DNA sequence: TGCAGCGGATACGGGACAGCCAGCACAGATACGCAGTATTTT. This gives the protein CSGYGTASTDTQYF.

The CDR3 sequence: CASSLYLVPGEETQYF. The CDR3, as DNA: TGCGCCAGCAGCTTGTACTTAGTTCCCGGAGAAGAGACCCAGTACTTC. The rearrangement links TRBV5-1 to TRBJ2-5, with D uncertain. V lost 1 base and J 3 bases, leaving 16 bases between the germline ends. CDR1 and CDR2 from the germline V gene are SGHRS and YFSETQ. This CDR3 comprises 16 residues. Based on the CDR3 plus reference TRBV5-1 and TRBJ2-5, the full variable domain is KAGVTQTPRYLIKTRGQQVTLSCSPISGHRSVSWYQQTPGQGLQFLFEYFSETQRNKGNFPGRFSGRQFSNSRSEMNVSTLELGDSALYLCASSLYLVPGEETQYFGPGTRLLVL.

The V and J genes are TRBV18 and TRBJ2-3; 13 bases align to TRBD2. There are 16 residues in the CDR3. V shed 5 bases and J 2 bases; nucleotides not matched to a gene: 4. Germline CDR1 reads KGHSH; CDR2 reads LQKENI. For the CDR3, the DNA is TGTGCCAGCTCAGGACTAGCGGGGGCTTACACAGATACGCAGTATTTT. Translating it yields CASSGLAGAYTDTQYF.

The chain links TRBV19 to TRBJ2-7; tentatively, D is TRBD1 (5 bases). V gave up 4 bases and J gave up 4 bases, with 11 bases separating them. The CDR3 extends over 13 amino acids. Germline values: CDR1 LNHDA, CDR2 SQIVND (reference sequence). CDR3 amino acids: CASSKSRGYEQYV. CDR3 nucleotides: TGTGCCAGTAGTAAATCAAGGGGATACGAGCAGTACGTC.

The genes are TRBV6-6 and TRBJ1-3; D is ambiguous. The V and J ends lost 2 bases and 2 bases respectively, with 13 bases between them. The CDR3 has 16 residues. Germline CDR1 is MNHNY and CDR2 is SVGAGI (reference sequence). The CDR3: CASSYLLSLPGNTIYF. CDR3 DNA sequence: TGTGCCAGCAGTTACCTCTTAAGTTTGCCTGGAAACACCATATATTTT.

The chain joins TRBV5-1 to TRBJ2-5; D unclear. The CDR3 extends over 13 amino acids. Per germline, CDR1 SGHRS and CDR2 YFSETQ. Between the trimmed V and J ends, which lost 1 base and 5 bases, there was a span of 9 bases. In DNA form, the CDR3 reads TGCGCCAGCAGCTTGTTTGGTAAGGAGACCCAGTACTTC. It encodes CASSLFGKETQYF.

The CDR3 sequence: CASSQDPGEETQYF. The CDR3 coding sequence is TGCGCCAGCAGCCAAGATCCGGGTGAAGAGACCCAGTACTTC. The V gene is TRBV4-1, the J gene TRBJ2-5; D gene unclear. Germline values: CDR1 MGHRA, CDR2 YSYEKL. The ends were cut back, 0 bases at V and 3 bases at J, with 8 bases in the middle. The CDR3 is 14 residues long.